The clone carrying this T cell receptor (beta chain) was seen more than once but under ten times. This sample is drawn from a study of shared T cell receptors in the human thymus. Sequenced by immunoSEQ multiplex PCR; TCRdb stores in-frame clones only, minus some. The repertoire includes 450,000 to 650,000 clones, around 78% of them detected once, and more than 0.01% sits in the top ten. The CDR3 has 19 amino acids. CDR1 is WSHSY and CDR2 is SAAADI in the germline V gene. Losses at the gene ends were 0 bases for V and 3 bases for J; bases not matched to a gene: 14. These data were also reused for a study on human thymus T cells. This second report adds: Samples came from healthy Finnish infants during open corrective cardiac surgery. Thymus tissue for the work was resected from patients undergoing corrective heart surgery. Thymic and blood repertoires appeared to show biased V and J gene usage. Related research examined unrelated individuals and reported that their thymic repertoires overlapped highly.

The rearrangement joins TRBV10-2 to TRBJ2-7; 10 bases line up with TRBD2. The specimen was thymocytes. This receptor was identified in a boy in the first two years of life with a congenital heart defect. The CDR3 DNA reads TGCGCCAGCAGTGAGTCGCGGCATTTCGGGACTAGCGTTGACTACGAGCAGTACTTC. It yields the protein CASSESRHFGTSVDYEQYF.